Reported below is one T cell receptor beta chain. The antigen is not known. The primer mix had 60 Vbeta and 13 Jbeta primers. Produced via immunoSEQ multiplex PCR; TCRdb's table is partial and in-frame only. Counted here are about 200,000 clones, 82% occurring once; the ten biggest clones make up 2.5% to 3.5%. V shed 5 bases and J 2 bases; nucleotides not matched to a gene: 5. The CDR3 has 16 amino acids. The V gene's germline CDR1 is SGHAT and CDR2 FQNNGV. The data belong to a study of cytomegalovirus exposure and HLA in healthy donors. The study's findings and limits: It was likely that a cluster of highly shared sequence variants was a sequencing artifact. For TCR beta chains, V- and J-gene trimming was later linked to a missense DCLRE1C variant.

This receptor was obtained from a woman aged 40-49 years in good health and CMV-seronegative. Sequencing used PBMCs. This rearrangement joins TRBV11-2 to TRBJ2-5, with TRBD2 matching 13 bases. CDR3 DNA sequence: TGTGCCAGCAGCCATCCGGGACTAGCGGGACAAGAGACCCAGTACTTC. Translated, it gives CASSHPGLAGQETQYF.